These 7 T cell receptor beta chains share one sample of origin, sequenced in a study of T cell responses to AZD1222 COVID-19 vaccine. Measured with immunoSEQ multiplex PCR; TCRdb has only the in-frame clones, and not every one. The sample lists approximately 92,000 clones, about 90% occurring once. Specimen: peripheral blood, collected on day 0 of AZD1222 vaccination. All receptors come from an adult in good health.

V usage is TRBV9 and J usage is TRBJ1-1; 7 nucleotides line up with TRBD1. This CDR3 spans 14 amino acids. In germline, CDR1 is SGDLS, CDR2 YYNGEE. The V segment lost 1 base and the J segment 4 bases; nucleotides outside the gene matches: 4. The CDR3 DNA reads TGTGCCAGCAGCGTAATGGACAGGCCCACTGAAGCTTTCTTT. This gives the protein CASSVMDRPTEAFF.

The sample holds one count of this clone. The chain carries TRBV11-3 and TRBJ1-1; D is possibly TRBD1 (6 bases). V was pared by 5 bases and J by 3 bases, with 13 bases between. Germline V gives CDR1 SGHNT, CDR2 YENEEA. The CDR3 totals 14 residues. The CDR3 loop reads CASSLRGGDTEAFF. CDR3 coding DNA: TGTGCCAGCAGCCTACGAGGGGGGGACACTGAAGCTTTCTTT.

V is TRBV5-1 and J is TRBJ1-3; 9 bases map to TRBD1. Per germline, CDR1 SGHRS and CDR2 YFSETQ. This CDR3 contains 15 residues. Trimming at V came to 0 bases and at J to 4 bases, leaving 2 bases not matched to a gene. This CDR3 reads CASSLGQGVGNTIYF. The CDR3 region has the DNA TGCGCCAGCAGCTTGGGACAGGGGGTAGGAAACACCATATATTTT.

The J gene is TRBJ2-3, the V gene TRBV19; D unresolved. The germline V and J ends were trimmed by 0 bases and 2 bases, with 9 bases remaining between them. This CDR3 is built from 15 residues. Germline CDR1 and CDR2: LNHDA and SQIVND (reference sequence). CDR3 nucleotides: TGTGCCAGTAGTATAGAGAGGCCACACACAGATACGCAGTATTTT. Protein sequence: CASSIERPHTDTQYF.

The V gene is TRBV12-3 or TRBV12-4, the J gene TRBJ1-2, with a tentative D call TRBD1 (5 bases). There are 13 residues in the CDR3. The germline V and J ends were trimmed by 3 bases and 1 base, with 6 bases remaining between them. The CDR3 DNA is TGTGCCAGCAGTTTCGACAGTAACTATGGCTACACCTTC. Translation gives CASSFDSNYGYTF.

The chain has TRBV5-6 and TRBJ1-6; D is unclear. The germline CDR1 and CDR2 sequences are SGHDT and YYEEEE. There are 14 residues in the CDR3. Trimming left V 0 bases short and J 8 bases short, with 9 bases between. CDR3 in amino acids: CASSLGGVDSPLHF. As DNA, the CDR3 is TGTGCCAGCAGCTTGGGGGGAGTGGATTCACCCCTCCACTTT.

The chain is built from TRBV7-2 and TRBJ1-2; maybe TRBD1 (5 bases). Per the germline V gene, CDR1 is SGHTA and CDR2 is FQGNSA. The ends were cut back, 3 bases at V and 4 bases at J, with 18 bases in the middle. The CDR3 loop spans 16 amino acids. The CDR3 DNA reads as TGTGCCAGCAGCTTTGCGGGGTTCAGGGACCCCTATGGCTACACCTTC. This translates into CASSFAGFRDPYGYTF. The whole variable domain, remainder taken from reference TRBV7-2 and TRBJ1-2, is GAGVSQSPSNKVTEKGKDVELRCDPISGHTALYWYRQSLGQGLEFLIYFQGNSAPDKSGLPSDRFSAERTGGSVSTLTIQRTQQEDSAVYLCASSFAGFRDPYGYTFGSGTRLTVV.